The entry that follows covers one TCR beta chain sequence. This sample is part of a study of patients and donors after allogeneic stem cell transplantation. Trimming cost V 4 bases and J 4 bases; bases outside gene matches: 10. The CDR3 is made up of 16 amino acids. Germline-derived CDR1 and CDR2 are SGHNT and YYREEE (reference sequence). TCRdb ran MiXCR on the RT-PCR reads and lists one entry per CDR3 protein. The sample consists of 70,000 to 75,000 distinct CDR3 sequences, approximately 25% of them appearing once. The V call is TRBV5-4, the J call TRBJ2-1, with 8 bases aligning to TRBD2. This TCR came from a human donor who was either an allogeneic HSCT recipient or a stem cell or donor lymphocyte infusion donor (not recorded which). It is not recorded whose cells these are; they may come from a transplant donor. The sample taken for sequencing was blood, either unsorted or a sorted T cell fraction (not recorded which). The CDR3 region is CASSAARLAGYNEQFF. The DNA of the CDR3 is TGTGCCAGCAGCGCCGCGAGGCTAGCGGGTTACAATGAGCAGTTCTTC. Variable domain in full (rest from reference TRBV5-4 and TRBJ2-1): ETGVTQSPTHLIKTRGQQVTLRCSSQSGHNTVSWYQQALGQGPQFIFQYYREEENGRGNFPPRFSGLQFPNYSSELNVNALELDDSALYLCASSAARLAGYNEQFFGPGTRLTVL.